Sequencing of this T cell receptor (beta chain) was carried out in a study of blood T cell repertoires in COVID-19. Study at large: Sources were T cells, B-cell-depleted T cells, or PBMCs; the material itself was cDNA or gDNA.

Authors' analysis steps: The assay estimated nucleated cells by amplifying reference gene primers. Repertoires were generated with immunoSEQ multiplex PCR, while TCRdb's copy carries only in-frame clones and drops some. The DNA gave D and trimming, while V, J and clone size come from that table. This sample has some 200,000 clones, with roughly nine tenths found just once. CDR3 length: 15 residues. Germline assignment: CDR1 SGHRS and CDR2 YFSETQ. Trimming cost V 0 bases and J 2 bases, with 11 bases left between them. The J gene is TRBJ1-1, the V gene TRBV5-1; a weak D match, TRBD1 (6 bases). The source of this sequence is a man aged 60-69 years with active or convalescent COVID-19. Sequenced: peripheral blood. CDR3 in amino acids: CASSLGLQGNTEAFF. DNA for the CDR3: TGCGCCAGCAGCTTGGGACTACAGGGAAACACTGAAGCTTTCTTT.